The clone carrying this T cell receptor beta chain was detected a few times. Antigen: not known. These data originate in a study of cytomegalovirus exposure and HLA in healthy donors. As for the study in general: In a previous analysis, some 110 million unique TCR beta sequences were found from 150 million to 200 million T cells. The Caucasian-associated ancestry cluster contained approximately 81% of the approximately 390 genotyped donors.

The CDR3 totals 15 residues. Between the trimmed V and J ends, which lost 1 base and 4 bases, there was a span of 13 bases. The germline V gene encodes CDR1 LNHDA and CDR2 SQIVND (reference sequence). Notes on the study in general: HLA restriction was apparent for most CMV-associated TCR beta chains in a later analysis.

60 Vbeta and 13 Jbeta primers were used in PCR. The assay was immunoSEQ multiplex PCR, and TCRdb's table has in-frame clones only and misses some. The sample has 95,000 or so clones, over 70% seen once; the top ten hold roughly 5%. The sequence was obtained from a woman aged 40 to 49 in good health and CMV-seronegative. This chain joins TRBV19 and TRBJ1-2, with a tentative D call TRBD1 (5 bases). Sequenced input: PBMCs. CDR3 sequence: CASSIGPGSTYGYTF. The CDR3, as DNA: TGTGCCAGTAGTATAGGTCCAGGGTCGACCTATGGCTACACCTTC.